The sequence of this T cell receptor (beta chain) was determined in a study of OX40 agonist ivuxolimab in advanced cancers. Profiled with immunoSEQ multiplex PCR; TCRdb holds only in-frame clones, not every one. The sample records some 69,000 clones, 80% to 95% being singletons. This specimen consisted of CD4+ or CD8+ T cells sorted from blood, obtained in a trial of the OX40 agonist ivuxolimab. The receptor comes from an adult with an advanced solid tumor such as melanoma, head and neck, liver or kidney cancer.

The CDR3 DNA is TGTGCCAGCAGCGGAAGGGGAGGAAACACCATATATTTT. Protein: CASSGRGGNTIYF. V and J are TRBV11-2 and TRBJ1-3, with a weak D call TRBD1 (5 bases). CDR1 and CDR2 (germline): SGHAT, FQNNGV. Trimming removed 5 bases from V and 4 bases from J, with 9 bases in between. This CDR3 comprises 13 residues.